The 2 T cell receptor beta chains presented below share a single source sample, sequenced in a study of T cells after yellow fever vaccination (dated by TCRdb to the late 2010s). According to the study, the label for this sample's treatment or condition signals: live attenuated yellow fever vaccine strain. The library was made by 5' RACE. Data came from an Illumina HiSeq 2500. The public reads were reprocessed in TCRdb via fastp at Q25 and MiXCR, keeping in-frame beta chains. Rows with a matching CDR3 protein are joined into one entry that keeps the most common DNA and genes. Recorded for this sample are about 74,000 distinct CDR3 sequences; more than 5.5% of them occurred a single time. The leading ten clones occupy around a third of the sample. The sequencing here drew on CD8+ T cells sorted from PBMCs, taken 5 days after the first yellow fever vaccination. Source of these receptors: a man younger than 35 who received the YFV17D yellow fever vaccine.

This clonotype has just a few counts. The CDR3, as DNA: TGTGCCAGCAGGCAGTGGGGTCAGAGTAACTATGGCTACACCTTC. Protein: CASRQWGQSNYGYTF. The V gene is TRBV6-4, the J gene TRBJ1-2; D remains unclear. This CDR3 contains 15 residues. V lost 6 bases and J lost 1, with 15 bases in between. Germline lookup yields CDR1 MRHNA and CDR2 SNTAGT.

This clonotype was counted between two and nine times. This chain links TRBV11-2 with TRBJ2-3; 14 bases map to TRBD2. CDR3 length: 19 amino acids. The ends lost 3 bases at V and 0 bases at J; junction bases unmatched: 8. In germline, CDR1 is SGHAT, CDR2 FQNNGV. The CDR3 sequence: CASSFPTSGGVTSTDTQYF. The CDR3 DNA follows: TGTGCCAGCAGCTTCCCGACTAGCGGGGGGGTCACTAGCACAGATACGCAGTATTTT.